This T cell receptor (beta chain) was captured by sequencing in a study of blood T cell repertoires in COVID-19. Study-level information: Specimens from acute and convalescent COVID-19 originated in the United States, Italy and Spain. T cells, B-cell-depleted T cells, or PBMCs supplied cDNA or gDNA.

This CDR3 has 15 amino acids. Trimming at V came to 1 base and at J to 7 bases, leaving 8 bases not matched to a gene. Germline CDR1 is LNHDA and CDR2 is SQIVND (reference sequence). Data came from immunoSEQ multiplex PCR; TCRdb stores just in-frame clones and leaves some out. Among roughly 95,000 clones, approximately 90% were seen once, and the ten largest hold approximately 4.1%. The chain employs TRBV19 and TRBJ1-2, with 8 bases fitting TRBD1. This sequence was found in a woman between 45 and 60 years old in a cohort sampled during active COVID-19. Material: peripheral blood. This chain's CDR3 is CASSIGTGSSGGYTF. In DNA, the CDR3 is TGTGCCAGTAGTATAGGGACAGGGAGTTCCGGTGGCTACACCTTC.